This TCR beta chain is drawn from a study of cytomegalovirus exposure and HLA in healthy donors. The trim removed 1 base at V and 2 bases at J, leaving 2 bases unmatched. The length of the CDR3 is 15 residues. CDR1 is SEHNR and CDR2 is FQNEAQ in the germline V gene (reference sequence). Points from the study as a whole: CMV serostatus stood as the only immune exposure information on hand.

The PCR made use of 60 Vbeta and 13 Jbeta primers. Libraries were prepared by immunoSEQ multiplex PCR; TCRdb keeps only in-frame clonotypes and omits some of them. The repertoire holds about 120,000 clones, with over 50% as singletons. Nominally healthy donors were sampled, though unrecorded immune exposures were likely. This clone has a handful of counts. Its antigen remains unidentified. The sequencing input was PBMCs. This receptor was identified in a woman between 40 and 55 years old in good health and CMV-seropositive. This rearrangement joins TRBV7-9 to TRBJ1-2, with TRBD1 identical over 9 bases. The CDR3 sequence is CASSLGGQGNYGYTF. CDR3 DNA: TGTGCCAGCAGCTTAGGTGGACAGGGGAACTATGGCTACACCTTC.